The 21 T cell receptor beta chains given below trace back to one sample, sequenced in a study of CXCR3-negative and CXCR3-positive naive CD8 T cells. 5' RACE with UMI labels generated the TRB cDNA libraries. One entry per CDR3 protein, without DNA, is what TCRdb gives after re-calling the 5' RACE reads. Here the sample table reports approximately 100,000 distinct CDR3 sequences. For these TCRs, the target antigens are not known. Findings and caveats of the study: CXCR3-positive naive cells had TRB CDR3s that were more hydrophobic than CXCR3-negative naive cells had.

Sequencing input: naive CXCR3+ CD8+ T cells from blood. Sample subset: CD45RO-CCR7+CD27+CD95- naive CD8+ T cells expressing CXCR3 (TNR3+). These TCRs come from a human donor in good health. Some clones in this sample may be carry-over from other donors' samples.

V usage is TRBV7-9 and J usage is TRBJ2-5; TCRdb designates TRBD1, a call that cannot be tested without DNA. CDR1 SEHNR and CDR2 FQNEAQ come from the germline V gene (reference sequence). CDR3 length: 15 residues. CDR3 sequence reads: CASSLGGQGRETQYF.

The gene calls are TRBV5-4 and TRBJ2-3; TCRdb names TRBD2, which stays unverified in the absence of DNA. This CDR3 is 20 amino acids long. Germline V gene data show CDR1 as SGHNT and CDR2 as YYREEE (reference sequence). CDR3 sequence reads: CASSYLTLQGRTPWVDTQYF.

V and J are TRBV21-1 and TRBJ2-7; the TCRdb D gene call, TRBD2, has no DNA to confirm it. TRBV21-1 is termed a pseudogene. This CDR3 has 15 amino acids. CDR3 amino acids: CASSPQLADGYEQYF.

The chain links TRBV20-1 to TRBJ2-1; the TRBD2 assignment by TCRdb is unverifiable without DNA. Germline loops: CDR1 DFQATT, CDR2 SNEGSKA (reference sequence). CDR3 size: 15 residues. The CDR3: CSAPQRDYSYNEQFF.

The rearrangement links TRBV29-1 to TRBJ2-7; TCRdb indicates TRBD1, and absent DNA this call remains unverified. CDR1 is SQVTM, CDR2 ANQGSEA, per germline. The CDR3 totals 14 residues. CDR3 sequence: CSVESRTDQYEQYF.

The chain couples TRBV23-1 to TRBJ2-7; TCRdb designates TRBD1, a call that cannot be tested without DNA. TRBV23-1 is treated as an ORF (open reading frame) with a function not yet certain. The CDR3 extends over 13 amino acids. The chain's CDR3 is CASSQGTAERRHF.

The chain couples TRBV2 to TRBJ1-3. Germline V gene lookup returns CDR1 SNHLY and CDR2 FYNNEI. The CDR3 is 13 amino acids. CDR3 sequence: CASEPSSGNTIYF.

CDR3 loop: CASSFAPGTRGGNEQFF. The genes are TRBV7-9 and TRBJ2-1; with no DNA, the TCRdb D assignment of TRBD2 cannot be verified. The CDR3 loop spans 17 amino acids. Germline V gene sequence: CDR1 SEHNR, CDR2 FQNEAQ (reference sequence).

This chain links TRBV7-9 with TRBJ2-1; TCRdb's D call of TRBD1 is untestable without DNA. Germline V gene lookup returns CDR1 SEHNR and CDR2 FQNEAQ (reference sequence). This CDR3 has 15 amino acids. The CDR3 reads CASSLGLGLDNEQFF.

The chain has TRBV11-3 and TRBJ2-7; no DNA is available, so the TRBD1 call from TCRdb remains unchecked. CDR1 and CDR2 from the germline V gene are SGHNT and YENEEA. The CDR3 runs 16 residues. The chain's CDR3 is CASSLLNWGISYEQYF.

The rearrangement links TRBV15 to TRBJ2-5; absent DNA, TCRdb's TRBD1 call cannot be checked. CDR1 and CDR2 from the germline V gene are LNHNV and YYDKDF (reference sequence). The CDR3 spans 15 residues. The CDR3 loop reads CATSREGGGFETQYF.

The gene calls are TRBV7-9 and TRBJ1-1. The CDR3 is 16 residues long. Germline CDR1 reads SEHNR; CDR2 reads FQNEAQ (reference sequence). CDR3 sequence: CASSLLGGREDTEAFF.

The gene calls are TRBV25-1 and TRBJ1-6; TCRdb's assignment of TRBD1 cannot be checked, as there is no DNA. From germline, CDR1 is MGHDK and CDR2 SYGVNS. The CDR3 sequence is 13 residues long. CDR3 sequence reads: CASSAGGNSPLHF.

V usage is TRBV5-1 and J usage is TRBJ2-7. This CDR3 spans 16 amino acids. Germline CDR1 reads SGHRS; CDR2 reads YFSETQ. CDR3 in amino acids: CASSLGYGGRSYEQYF.

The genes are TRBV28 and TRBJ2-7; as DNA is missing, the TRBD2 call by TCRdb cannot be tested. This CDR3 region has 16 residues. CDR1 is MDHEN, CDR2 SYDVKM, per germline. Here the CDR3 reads CASSLSSGRASYEQYF.

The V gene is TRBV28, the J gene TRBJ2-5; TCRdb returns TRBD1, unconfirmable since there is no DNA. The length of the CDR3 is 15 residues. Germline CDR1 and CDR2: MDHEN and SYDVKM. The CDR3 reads CASSSRTGWRETQYF.

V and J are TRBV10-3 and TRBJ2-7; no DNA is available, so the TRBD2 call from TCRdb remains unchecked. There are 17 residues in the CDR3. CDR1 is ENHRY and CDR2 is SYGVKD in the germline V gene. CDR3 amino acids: CAISPDFAGGPPYEQYF.

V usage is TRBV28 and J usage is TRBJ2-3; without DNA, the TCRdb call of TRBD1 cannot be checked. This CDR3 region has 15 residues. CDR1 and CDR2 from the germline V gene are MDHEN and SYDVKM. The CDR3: CASSSDTQGADTQYF.

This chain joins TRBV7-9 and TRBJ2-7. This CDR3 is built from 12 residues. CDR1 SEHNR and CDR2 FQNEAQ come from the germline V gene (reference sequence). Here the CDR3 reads CASSLGTSEQYF.

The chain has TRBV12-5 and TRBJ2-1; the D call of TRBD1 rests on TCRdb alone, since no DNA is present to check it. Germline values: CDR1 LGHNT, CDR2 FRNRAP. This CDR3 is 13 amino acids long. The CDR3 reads CASGSTGMGEQFF.

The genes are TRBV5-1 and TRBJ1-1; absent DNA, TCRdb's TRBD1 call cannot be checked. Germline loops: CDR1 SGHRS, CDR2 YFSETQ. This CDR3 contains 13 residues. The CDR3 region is CASSLWSPEEAFF.